This T cell receptor (beta chain) was sequenced during a study of metastatic and nonmetastatic thyroid tumors. In the study overall: Both malignant and benign thyroid patients supplied peripheral blood and tumor or nodule tissue samples, across which the repertoires of these patients were then compared. Broader study findings: In both blood and tumor samples, TCR beta diversity was reported significantly higher for malignant than benign nodules.

This CDR3 has 13 amino acids. With 3 bases clipped from V and 10 bases from J, the junction kept 9 bases outside the gene matches. Per the germline V gene, CDR1 is DFQATT and CDR2 is SNEGSKA (reference sequence). Source study methods: A papillary thyroid cancer distant-metastasis classifier was built from CDR3 differences across clinicopathological groups. TCRdb re-clonotyped the PCR reads through MiXCR. Here the V and J calls rest on TCRdb's processing, not on the authors' analysis. The table records about 85,000 clones, roughly 8.6% of them present only once. Ahead of thyroid surgery, no patient had received treatment of any kind. This clone has a count of ten or more. Its antigen is not known.

Input material: blood. The chain recombines TRBV20-1 with TRBJ2-1, with 7 bases aligning to TRBD1. The origin of this receptor is a female donor with papillary thyroid cancer or a benign thyroid nodule (not recorded which). Some clones in this sample may be carry-over from other donors' samples. CDR3 bases: TGCAGTGCTAGGCCCACAGGGGCAGGGGAGCAGTTCTTC. It encodes CSARPTGAGEQFF.